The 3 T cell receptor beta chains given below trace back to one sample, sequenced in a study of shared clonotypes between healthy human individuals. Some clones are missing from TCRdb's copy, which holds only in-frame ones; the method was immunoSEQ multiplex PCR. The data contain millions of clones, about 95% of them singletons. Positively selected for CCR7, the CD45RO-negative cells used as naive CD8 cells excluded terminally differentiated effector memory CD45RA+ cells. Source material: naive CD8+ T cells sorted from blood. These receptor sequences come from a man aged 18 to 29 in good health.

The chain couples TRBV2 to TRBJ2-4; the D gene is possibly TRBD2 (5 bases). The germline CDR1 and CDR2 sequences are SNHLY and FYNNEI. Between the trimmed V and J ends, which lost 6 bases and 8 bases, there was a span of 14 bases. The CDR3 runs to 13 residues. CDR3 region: CASSLSLEHIQYF. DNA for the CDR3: TGTGCCAGCAGCCTTTCACTAGAACACATTCAGTACTTC.

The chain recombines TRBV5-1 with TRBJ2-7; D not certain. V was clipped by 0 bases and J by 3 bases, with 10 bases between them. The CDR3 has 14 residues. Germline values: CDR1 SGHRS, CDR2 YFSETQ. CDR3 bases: TGCGCCAGCAGCTTGGCCTACAATAACTACGAGCAGTACTTC. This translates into CASSLAYNNYEQYF. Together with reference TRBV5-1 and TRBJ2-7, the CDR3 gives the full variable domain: KAGVTQTPRYLIKTRGQQVTLSCSPISGHRSVSWYQQTPGQGLQFLFEYFSETQRNKGNFPGRFSGRQFSNSRSEMNVSTLELGDSALYLCASSLAYNNYEQYFGPGTRLTVT.

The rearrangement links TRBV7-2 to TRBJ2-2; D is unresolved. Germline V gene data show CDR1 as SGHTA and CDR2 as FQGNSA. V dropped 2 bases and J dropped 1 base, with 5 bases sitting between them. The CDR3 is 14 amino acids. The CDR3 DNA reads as TGTGCCAGCAGCTTAAAGGGGAACACCGGGGAGCTGTTTTTT. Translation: CASSLKGNTGELFF.